This T cell receptor beta chain was recorded in a study of technical replicates of blood from several donors. The CDR3 covers 14 residues. V lost 0 bases, J lost 3 bases, and 2 bases stayed unmatched. CDR1 and CDR2 (germline): SGHAT, FQNNGV. This table comes from immunoSEQ multiplex PCR, and its TCRdb copy is limited to in-frame clones, with some not included. The sample contains tens of thousands of clones, 95% to 98% of which appear only once. The gene calls are TRBV11-2 and TRBJ2-7, with TRBD2 matching over 7 bases. Sequencing input: T cells isolated from PBMCs. This TCR derives from a human donor in good health. CDR3 region: CASSLERGIYEQYF. CDR3 nucleotide sequence: TGTGCCAGCAGCTTAGAGCGGGGGATCTACGAGCAGTACTTC.